The sequence of this TCR beta chain was determined in a study of early T cells in non-severe SARS-CoV-2 infection. Study results and limitations: Matching results from VDJdb favored anti-spike CD8 responses, leaving private and CD4 specificities undetected.

Germline-derived CDR1 and CDR2 are MNHEY and SMNVEV (reference sequence). V lost 6 bases and J 11 bases, leaving 13 bases between the germline ends. The CDR3 totals 11 residues. A word on this clonotype: Its antigen remains unidentified.

Attachment of unique molecular identifiers was made to individual cDNA molecules. TCRdb processed the 5' RACE reads anew with MiXCR; each CDR3 protein has one entry. Here the sample spans tens of thousands of distinct CDR3 sequences, under 15% being singletons. The genes are TRBV27 and TRBJ1-1; no firm D call. The material sequenced was whole blood, taken at baseline. The receptor's source is an adult who was a healthcare worker with PCR-confirmed SARS-CoV-2 infection or an uninfected control (not recorded which). As DNA, the CDR3 is TGTGCCAGCAGCTCTAGAACGAGGGCTTTCTTT. It translates to CASSSRTRAFF.